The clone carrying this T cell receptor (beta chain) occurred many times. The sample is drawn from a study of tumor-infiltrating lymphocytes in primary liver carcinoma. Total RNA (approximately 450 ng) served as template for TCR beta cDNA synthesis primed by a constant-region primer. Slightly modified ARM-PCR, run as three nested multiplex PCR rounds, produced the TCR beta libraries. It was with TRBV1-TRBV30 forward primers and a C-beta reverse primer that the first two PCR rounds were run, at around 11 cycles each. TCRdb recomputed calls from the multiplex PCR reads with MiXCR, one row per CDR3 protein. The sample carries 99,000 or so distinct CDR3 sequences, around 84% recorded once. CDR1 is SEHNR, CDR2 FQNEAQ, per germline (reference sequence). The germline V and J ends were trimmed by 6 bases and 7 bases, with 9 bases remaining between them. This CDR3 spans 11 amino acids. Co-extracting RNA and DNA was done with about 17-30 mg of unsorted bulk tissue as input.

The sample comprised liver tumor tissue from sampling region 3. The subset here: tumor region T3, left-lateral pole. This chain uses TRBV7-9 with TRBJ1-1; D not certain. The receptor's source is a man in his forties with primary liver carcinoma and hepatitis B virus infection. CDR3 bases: TGTGCCAGCAGTCCCGGGTATGAAGCTTTCTTT. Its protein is CASSPGYEAFF.